This is a list of T cell receptor beta chains from one sample in a study of OX40 agonist ivuxolimab in advanced cancers. Libraries were prepared by immunoSEQ multiplex PCR; TCRdb keeps only in-frame clonotypes and omits some of them. The sample lists about 55,000 clones; around 87% were seen once. Material: CD4+ or CD8+ T cells sorted from blood, obtained in a trial of the OX40 agonist ivuxolimab. The receptors originated from an adult with an advanced solid tumor such as melanoma, head and neck, liver or kidney cancer. CDR3s include the opening cysteine and the closing phenylalanine or tryptophan. The D gene is left open where the match is weak. Part of the rows lack a size; the others show once, few, many or a class for expanded clones.

d_call: TRBD2
clone_size: .
v_call: TRBV4-1
j_call: TRBJ2-2
cdr3_aa: CASSQATPGGRGDTGELFF
cdr3_nt: TGCGCCAGCAGCCAAGCAACCCCGGGGGGGCGTGGTGACACCGGGGAGCTGTTTTTT

d_call: .
clone_size: .
v_call: TRBV19
j_call: TRBJ2-7
cdr3_aa: CASSAAPSYEQYF
cdr3_nt: TGTGCCAGTAGTGCGGCCCCCTCCTACGAGCAGTACTTC

d_call: .
clone_size: .
v_call: TRBV5-6
j_call: TRBJ1-2
cdr3_aa: CASSLLQDTFNYGYTF
cdr3_nt: TGTGCCAGCAGCTTACTACAGGATACCTTTAACTATGGCTACACCTTC

d_call: .
clone_size: .
v_call: TRBV11-2
j_call: TRBJ2-7
cdr3_aa: CASSFPQTVSYEQYF
cdr3_nt: TGTGCCAGCAGCTTCCCCCAGACAGTATCCTACGAGCAGTACTTC

d_call: .
clone_size: .
v_call: TRBV5-6
j_call: TRBJ1-2
cdr3_aa: CASSTSQGVDGYTF
cdr3_nt: TGTGCCAGCAGCACTTCACAGGGAGTTGATGGCTACACCTTC

d_call: .
clone_size: .
v_call: TRBV6-1
j_call: TRBJ1-4
cdr3_aa: CASSEWEGKLFF
cdr3_nt: TGTGCCAGCAGTGAATGGGAGGGGAAACTGTTTTTT

d_call: TRBD1
clone_size: .
v_call: TRBV7-9
j_call: TRBJ2-7
cdr3_aa: CASSLLHPGQGSYEQYF
cdr3_nt: TGTGCCAGCAGCTTACTACATCCGGGACAGGGTTCCTACGAGCAGTACTTC

d_call: .
clone_size: .
v_call: TRBV11-3
j_call: TRBJ2-2
cdr3_aa: CASSSDPIQGELFF
cdr3_nt: TGTGCCAGCAGCTCCGACCCTATCCAGGGGGAGCTGTTTTTT

d_call: .
clone_size: .
v_call: TRBV11-3
j_call: TRBJ2-3
cdr3_aa: CASSSFDTDTQYF
cdr3_nt: TGTGCCAGCAGCAGCTTTGACACAGATACGCAGTATTTT

d_call: .
clone_size: .
v_call: TRBV27
j_call: TRBJ1-1
cdr3_aa: CASSARDYVTEAFF
cdr3_nt: TGTGCCAGCAGTGCCCGGGACTACGTCACTGAAGCTTTCTTT

d_call: TRBD1
clone_size: once
v_call: TRBV6-5
j_call: TRBJ1-2
cdr3_aa: CASSFGSRDSQAF
cdr3_nt: TGTGCCAGCAGTTTCGGCTCCCGGGACAGCCAGGCTTTC

d_call: .
clone_size: once
v_call: TRBV19
j_call: TRBJ2-1
cdr3_aa: CASSMLGGRRNEQFF
cdr3_nt: TGTGCCAGTAGTATGTTGGGGGGTAGGCGGAATGAGCAGTTCTTC

d_call: .
clone_size: .
v_call: TRBV10-1
j_call: TRBJ1-1
cdr3_aa: CASSEGMNTEAFF
cdr3_nt: TGCGCCAGCAGTGAGGGGATGAACACTGAAGCTTTCTTT

d_call: .
clone_size: once
v_call: TRBV29-1
j_call: TRBJ1-2
cdr3_aa: CSVGRGTGANYGYTF
cdr3_nt: TGCAGCGTTGGCAGAGGGACCGGCGCTAACTATGGCTACACCTTC

d_call: TRBD1
clone_size: .
v_call: TRBV18
j_call: TRBJ2-1
cdr3_aa: CASKTGGAYNEQFF
cdr3_nt: TGTGCCAGCAAGACAGGGGGCGCATACAATGAGCAGTTCTTC

d_call: .
clone_size: .
v_call: TRBV6-5
j_call: TRBJ1-5
cdr3_aa: CASSYRQHQPQHF
cdr3_nt: TGTGCCAGCAGTTACCGACAGCATCAGCCCCAGCATTTT

d_call: TRBD1
clone_size: .
v_call: TRBV4-1
j_call: TRBJ2-1
cdr3_aa: CASSQSGQLIISEQFF
cdr3_nt: TGCGCCAGCAGCCAGTCGGGACAGCTTATTATATCGGAGCAGTTCTTC

d_call: TRBD2
clone_size: .
v_call: TRBV29-1
j_call: TRBJ2-2
cdr3_aa: CSVSGGTNTGELFF
cdr3_nt: TGCAGCGTTTCCGGGGGGACGAATACCGGGGAGCTGTTTTTT

d_call: .
clone_size: .
v_call: TRBV5-8
j_call: TRBJ1-2
cdr3_aa: CAPGHIFGGGYTF
cdr3_nt: TGCGCCCCCGGACATATCTTCGGCGGGGGCTACACCTTC

d_call: TRBD1
clone_size: .
v_call: TRBV19
j_call: TRBJ1-1
cdr3_aa: CASSKRGRDTEAFF
cdr3_nt: TGTGCCAGTAGTAAGAGGGGGCGCGACACTGAAGCTTTCTTT

d_call: .
clone_size: .
v_call: TRBV7-6
j_call: TRBJ2-5
cdr3_aa: CASSLAWGGQETQYF
cdr3_nt: TGTGCCAGCAGCTTAGCTTGGGGAGGCCAAGAGACCCAGTACTTC

d_call: .
clone_size: .
v_call: TRBV6-6
j_call: TRBJ1-1
cdr3_aa: CASSYSWAFF
cdr3_nt: TGTGCCAGCAGTTACTCGTGGGCTTTCTTT

d_call: .
clone_size: .
v_call: TRBV2
j_call: TRBJ1-1
cdr3_aa: CASRIIVGGTEAFF
cdr3_nt: TGTGCCAGCAGGATTATAGTGGGAGGTACTGAAGCTTTCTTT

d_call: TRBD2
clone_size: .
v_call: TRBV7-2
j_call: TRBJ2-3
cdr3_aa: CASSPRTSGGAAGVDTQYF
cdr3_nt: TGTGCCAGCAGCCCCCGGACTAGCGGGGGGGCGGCCGGGGTAGATACGCAGTATTTT

d_call: .
clone_size: once
v_call: TRBV6-6
j_call: TRBJ2-5
cdr3_aa: CASTPWGGFQETQYF
cdr3_nt: TGTGCCAGCACTCCTTGGGGGGGCTTCCAAGAGACCCAGTACTTC

d_call: .
clone_size: .
v_call: TRBV4-3
j_call: TRBJ2-3
cdr3_aa: CASSLTFRTEPTDTQYF
cdr3_nt: TGCGCCAGCAGCCTCACCTTTCGGACAGAACCCACAGATACGCAGTATTTT

d_call: TRBD1
clone_size: .
v_call: TRBV6-5
j_call: TRBJ1-2
cdr3_aa: CASSYSGTGNGYTF
cdr3_nt: TGTGCCAGCAGTTACTCAGGGACAGGGAATGGCTACACCTTC

d_call: TRBD1
clone_size: .
v_call: TRBV10-3
j_call: TRBJ2-7
cdr3_aa: CAISVGTGGRGTYEQYF
cdr3_nt: TGTGCCATCAGTGTAGGGACAGGCGGCCGGGGGACCTACGAGCAGTACTTC

d_call: .
clone_size: .
v_call: TRBV29-1
j_call: TRBJ2-1
cdr3_aa: CSVHAWTSGGLGSSYNEQFF
cdr3_nt: TGCAGCGTTCACGCCTGGACTAGTGGGGGGCTTGGGAGCTCCTACAATGAGCAGTTCTTC

d_call: .
clone_size: .
v_call: TRBV7-3
j_call: TRBJ2-7
cdr3_aa: CASSSGNTTSYEQYF
cdr3_nt: TGTGCCAGCAGCTCCGGAAACACCACGTCCTACGAGCAGTACTTC

d_call: TRBD1
clone_size: once
v_call: TRBV10-1
j_call: TRBJ1-1
cdr3_aa: CASSELQGGTEAFF
cdr3_nt: TGCGCCAGCAGCGAACTACAGGGGGGAACTGAAGCTTTCTTT

d_call: .
clone_size: once
v_call: TRBV7-9
j_call: TRBJ2-2
cdr3_aa: CASGYNRAPKGGELFF
cdr3_nt: TGTGCCAGCGGTTACAACAGGGCCCCGAAGGGCGGGGAGCTGTTTTTT

d_call: TRBD2
clone_size: .
v_call: TRBV4-3
j_call: TRBJ2-7
cdr3_aa: CASSQEWGFRSGAIYEQYF
cdr3_nt: TGCGCCAGCAGCCAAGAATGGGGTTTTCGGAGCGGGGCAATCTACGAGCAGTACTTC

d_call: TRBD2
clone_size: .
v_call: TRBV13
j_call: TRBJ2-1
cdr3_aa: CASSPLGSGGYNEQFF
cdr3_nt: TGTGCCAGCAGCCCCTTAGGGAGCGGGGGGTACAATGAGCAGTTCTTC

d_call: .
clone_size: .
v_call: TRBV5-6
j_call: TRBJ2-7
cdr3_aa: CASSFSGTPYYEQYF
cdr3_nt: TGTGCCAGCAGCTTTTCAGGGACTCCTTACTACGAGCAGTACTTC

d_call: .
clone_size: .
v_call: TRBV4-3
j_call: TRBJ2-1
cdr3_aa: CASSQDSAGLPYNEQFF
cdr3_nt: TGCGCCAGCAGCCAAGATTCGGCAGGCTTACCCTACAATGAGCAGTTCTTC

d_call: .
clone_size: once
v_call: TRBV19
j_call: TRBJ1-5
cdr3_aa: CASSIRPADQPQHF
cdr3_nt: TGTGCCAGTAGTATAAGGCCAGCAGATCAGCCCCAGCATTTT

d_call: .
clone_size: .
v_call: TRBV7-9
j_call: TRBJ2-1
cdr3_aa: CASSLYYNEQFF
cdr3_nt: TGTGCCAGCAGCCTATACTACAATGAGCAGTTCTTC

d_call: TRBD1
clone_size: .
v_call: TRBV7-6
j_call: TRBJ2-7
cdr3_aa: CASSSTGKIEQYF
cdr3_nt: TGTGCCAGCAGCTCGACAGGGAAAATTGAGCAGTACTTC

d_call: .
clone_size: .
v_call: TRBV7-3
j_call: TRBJ2-1
cdr3_aa: CASSLIQGSGEQFF
cdr3_nt: TGTGCCAGCAGCTTAATTCAGGGTTCCGGTGAGCAGTTCTTC

d_call: .
clone_size: .
v_call: TRBV5-4
j_call: TRBJ2-6
cdr3_aa: CASSPSRGANVLTF
cdr3_nt: TGTGCCAGCAGCCCCTCGCGCGGGGCCAACGTCCTGACTTTC

d_call: .
clone_size: .
v_call: TRBV20-1
j_call: TRBJ2-5
cdr3_aa: CSARMVETQYF
cdr3_nt: TGCAGTGCTAGGATGGTGGAGACCCAGTACTTC

d_call: .
clone_size: .
v_call: TRBV6-5
j_call: TRBJ1-1
cdr3_aa: CASSYSEGDTEAFF
cdr3_nt: TGTGCCAGCAGTTACTCGGAGGGGGACACTGAAGCTTTCTTT

d_call: .
clone_size: .
v_call: TRBV19
j_call: TRBJ2-1
cdr3_aa: CASTLDKSSYNEQFF
cdr3_nt: TGTGCCAGTACCCTGGACAAGAGCTCCTACAATGAGCAGTTCTTC

d_call: .
clone_size: once
v_call: TRBV13
j_call: TRBJ2-2
cdr3_aa: CASSYGPGELFF
cdr3_nt: TGTGCCAGCAGCTATGGACCCGGGGAGCTGTTTTTT

d_call: .
clone_size: .
v_call: TRBV4-3
j_call: TRBJ2-4
cdr3_aa: CASSPFDRRDAKNIQYF
cdr3_nt: TGCGCCAGCAGCCCTTTTGACAGGCGAGATGCCAAAAACATTCAGTACTTC

d_call: TRBD1
clone_size: .
v_call: TRBV27
j_call: TRBJ1-5
cdr3_aa: CASSLSGQVQPQHF
cdr3_nt: TGTGCCAGCAGTTTATCAGGACAGGTGCAGCCCCAGCATTTT

d_call: .
clone_size: .
v_call: TRBV29-1
j_call: TRBJ2-3
cdr3_aa: CSVERRTTDTQYF
cdr3_nt: TGCAGCGTTGAGAGACGGACCACAGATACGCAGTATTTT

d_call: .
clone_size: .
v_call: TRBV11-2
j_call: TRBJ2-3
cdr3_aa: CASSPLTGGTDTQYF
cdr3_nt: TGTGCCAGCAGCCCCCTTACGGGGGGCACAGATACGCAGTATTTT

d_call: .
clone_size: .
v_call: TRBV11-2
j_call: TRBJ1-2
cdr3_aa: CASSLERVGGYTF
cdr3_nt: TGTGCCAGCAGCTTAGAAAGGGTTGGAGGCTACACCTTC

d_call: TRBD1
clone_size: few
v_call: TRBV7-9
j_call: TRBJ1-6
cdr3_aa: CASSSAGGQLGSPLHF
cdr3_nt: TGTGCCAGCAGCTCGGCAGGGGGCCAGCTAGGATCACCCCTCCACTTT

d_call: .
clone_size: .
v_call: TRBV6-5
j_call: TRBJ2-7
cdr3_aa: CASSYSPGTDYEQYF
cdr3_nt: TGTGCCAGCAGTTACTCTCCCGGGACGGACTACGAGCAGTACTTC

d_call: TRBD2
clone_size: .
v_call: TRBV23-1
j_call: TRBJ2-2
cdr3_aa: CASSQSGLHRPGELFF
cdr3_nt: TGCGCCAGCAGTCAATCGGGACTACACAGACCCGGGGAGCTGTTTTTT